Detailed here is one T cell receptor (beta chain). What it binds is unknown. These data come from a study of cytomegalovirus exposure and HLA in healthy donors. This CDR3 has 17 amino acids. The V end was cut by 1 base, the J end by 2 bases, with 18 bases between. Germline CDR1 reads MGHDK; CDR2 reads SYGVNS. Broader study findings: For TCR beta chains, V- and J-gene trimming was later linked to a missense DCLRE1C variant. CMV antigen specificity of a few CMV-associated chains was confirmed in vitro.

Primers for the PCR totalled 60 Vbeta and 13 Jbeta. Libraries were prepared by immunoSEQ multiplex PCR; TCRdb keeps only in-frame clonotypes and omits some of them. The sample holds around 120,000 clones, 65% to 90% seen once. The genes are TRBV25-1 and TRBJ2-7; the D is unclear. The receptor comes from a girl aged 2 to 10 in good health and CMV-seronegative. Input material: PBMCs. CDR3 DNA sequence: TGTGCCAGCAGTGAATCGATGCGAAATACTATTCCCTACGAGCAGTACTTC. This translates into CASSESMRNTIPYEQYF.